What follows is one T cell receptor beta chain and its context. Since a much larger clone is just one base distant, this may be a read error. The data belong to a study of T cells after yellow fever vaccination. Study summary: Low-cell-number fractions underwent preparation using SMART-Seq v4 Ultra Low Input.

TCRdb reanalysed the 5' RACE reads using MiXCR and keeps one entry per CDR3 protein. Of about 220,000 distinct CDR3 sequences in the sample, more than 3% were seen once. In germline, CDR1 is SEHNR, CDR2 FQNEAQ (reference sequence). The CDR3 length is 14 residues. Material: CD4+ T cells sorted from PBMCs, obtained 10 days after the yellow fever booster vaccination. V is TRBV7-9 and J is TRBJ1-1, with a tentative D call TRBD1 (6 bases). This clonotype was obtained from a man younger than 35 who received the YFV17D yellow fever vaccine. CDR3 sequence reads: CASSLAGGPTDAFF. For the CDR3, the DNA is TGTGCCAGCAGCTTAGCCGGGGGGCCCACTGATGCTTTCTTT.